The clone carrying this TCR beta chain has just one count. Its antigen is not identified. At one end the junction does not follow the germline gene, possibly because of a read error. The sample is drawn from a study of T cell repertoires in cytomegalovirus infection. The wider study: It can be stated that public TCR beta signatures indicated CMV infection as well as a matching HLA type. Study conclusions and caveats: Across the ex vivo response, the dominant clonotypes were HLA-C-restricted CMV-specific TCR beta clonotypes. Summed public TCR beta family frequency identified CMV carriers bearing the relevant HLA.

Germline V CDR1 and CDR2: SEHNR, FQNEAQ (reference sequence). CDR3 length: 16 amino acids. TCRdb recomputed calls from the reads with MiXCR, one row per CDR3 protein. The sample includes about 130,000 distinct CDR3 sequences, 7% to 10% of them seen just once. The origin of this receptor is a human donor in good health (CMV status not recorded). Some clones in this sample may be carry-over from other donors' samples. The rearrangement links TRBV7-9 to TRBJ2-3, with 9 bases that match TRBD2. The sequencing input was PBMCs. CDR3 in DNA: TGTGCCAGCAGCTTAGAGCGGGGGGCGAGAACAGCTACGCAGTATTTT. Protein sequence: CASSLERGARTATQYF.